The 25 T cell receptor beta chains below all came from one sample that was sequenced in a study of cytomegalovirus exposure and HLA in healthy donors. The PCR employed 60 Vbeta primers together with 13 Jbeta primers. Data came from immunoSEQ multiplex PCR; TCRdb stores just in-frame clones and leaves some out. The table records around 220,000 clones, roughly 75% of them present only once. The sample was PBMCs. These receptors came from a woman in her thirties in good health and CMV-seronegative.

This clone was observed a few times. J is TRBJ2-2 and V is TRBV2; a weak D match, TRBD1 (6 bases). This CDR3 region has 15 residues. Trimming pared 7 bases from V and 0 bases from J, leaving 12 bases between. Germline CDR1 and CDR2: SNHLY and FYNNEI. DNA of the CDR3: TGTGCCAGCAAGGTGGACAGAGCGAACACCGGGGAGCTGTTTTTT. Its translation: CASKVDRANTGELFF.

J is TRBJ1-4 and V is TRBV5-6; no definite D call. CDR3 length: 12 amino acids. V was pared by 5 bases and J by 8 bases, with 10 bases between. Germline values: CDR1 SGHDT, CDR2 YYEEEE. The CDR3 loop is CASRRDVEKLFF. The DNA of the CDR3 is TGTGCCAGCAGGCGGGATGTCGAAAAACTGTTTTTT.

The chain uses TRBV5-1 and TRBJ1-1; tentatively, D is TRBD1 (5 bases). The ends were cut back, 3 bases at V and 4 bases at J, with 13 bases in the middle. Germline assignment: CDR1 SGHRS and CDR2 YFSETQ. There are 14 residues in the CDR3. The CDR3 is CASSSQGGRTEAFF. The CDR3 bases are TGCGCCAGCAGCTCTCAGGGCGGACGCACTGAAGCTTTCTTT.

This clone was detected only a few times. CDR3: CSVQGADTQYF. The CDR3 DNA reads TGCAGCGTACAGGGTGCAGATACGCAGTATTTT. The rearrangement links TRBV29-1 to TRBJ2-3; TRBD1 is a possible D gene (6 bases). Germline V gene lookup returns CDR1 SQVTM and CDR2 ANQGSEA. Trimming took 6 bases from V and 4 from J, leaving 8 bases between them. CDR3 length: 11 amino acids.

J is TRBJ1-4 and V is TRBV11-2, with D possibly TRBD1 on 6 matching bases. Per the germline V gene, CDR1 is SGHAT and CDR2 is FQNNGV. The CDR3 is made up of 15 amino acids. V lost 0 bases, J lost 9 bases, and 14 bases lay in between. The CDR3 reads CASSLDQGGAQKLFF. The CDR3 bases are TGTGCCAGCAGCTTAGACCAAGGGGGGGCTCAAAAACTGTTTTTT.

Points on this clone: An end of the junction does not agree with germline; a read error may underlie this. The chain combines TRBV7-9 with TRBJ1-2; D gene unclear. The CDR3 length is 12 residues. Germline-derived CDR1 and CDR2 are SEHNR and FQNEAQ (reference sequence). CDR3 DNA sequence: TGTTCCAGCAGCCACGTGGAGGGTGGCTACACCTTC. Residues: CSSSHVEGGYTF.

The chain has TRBV19 and TRBJ2-1; D not resolved. Germline CDR1 LNHDA, CDR2 SQIVND (reference sequence). The V end lost 3 bases, the J end lost 9 bases, and 15 bases lay between the germline ends. The CDR3 totals 14 residues. The chain's CDR3 is CASSIFTMRGEQFF. DNA for the CDR3: TGTGCCAGTAGTATTTTCACCATGCGCGGTGAGCAGTTCTTC.

This chain connects TRBV11-2 to TRBJ2-7, with D maybe TRBD2 (7 bases). This CDR3 comprises 13 residues. The V gene's germline CDR1 is SGHAT and CDR2 FQNNGV. V dropped 0 bases and J dropped 7 bases, with 10 bases sitting between them. The CDR3 coding sequence is TGTGCCAGCAGCTTAGATAGGGGGGGTGAGCAGTACTTC. Protein: CASSLDRGGEQYF.

The chain employs TRBV7-9 and TRBJ2-5; D is unresolved. Near its end, the DNA agrees better with TRBJ2-7, so the J call may be wrong. The CDR3 contains 16 residues. CDR1 and CDR2 (germline): SEHNR, FQNEAQ (reference sequence). The chain's CDR3 is CASSLNPAAPSYEQYF. CDR3 DNA: TGTGCCAGCAGCTTAAACCCTGCGGCGCCCTCCTACGAGCAGTACTTC.

This rearrangement joins TRBV7-8 to TRBJ1-5; no firm D call. The CDR3 is 13 residues long. Germline assignment: CDR1 SGHVS and CDR2 FQNEAQ. V shed 0 bases and J shed 9 bases, with 9 bases lying between them. CDR3 sequence: CASSLALGPPQHF. The CDR3 DNA is TGTGCCAGCAGCTTAGCCCTAGGTCCGCCCCAGCATTTT. Based on the CDR3 plus reference TRBV7-8 and TRBJ1-5, the full variable domain is GAGVSQSPRYKVAKRGQDVALRCDPISGHVSLFWYQQALGQGPEFLTYFQNEAQLDKSGLPSDRFFAERPEGSVSTLKIQRTQQEDSAVYLCASSLALGPPQHFGDGTRLSIL.

The chain is built from TRBV29-1 and TRBJ1-1, with D possibly matching TRBD1 (5 bases). This CDR3 region has 13 residues. V was trimmed by 2 bases and J by 11 bases, leaving 18 bases between them. Germline-derived CDR1 and CDR2 are SQVTM and ANQGSEA. The CDR3 sequence is CSVEKGGDARAFF. CDR3 nucleotide sequence: TGCAGCGTTGAAAAGGGAGGGGACGCTAGGGCTTTCTTT. The variable domain in full, completed from reference TRBV29-1 and TRBJ1-1, reads SAVISQKPSRDICQRGTSLTIQCQVDSQVTMMFWYRQQPGQSLTLIATANQGSEATYESGFVIDKFPISRPNLTFSTLTVSNMSPEDSSIYLCSVEKGGDARAFFGQGTRLTVV.

This chain connects TRBV2 to TRBJ1-5; no definite D call. Germline CDR1 and CDR2: SNHLY and FYNNEI. Trimming cost V 8 bases and J 6 bases, with 17 bases left between them. This CDR3 spans 14 amino acids. DNA of the CDR3: TGTGCCAGCGGCTCCTTGGTCGGGTTTCAGCCCCAGCATTTT. Amino acid sequence: CASGSLVGFQPQHF.

The chain has TRBV5-1 and TRBJ1-1; D remains ambiguous. V lost 3 bases and J 1 base, leaving 10 bases between the germline ends. This CDR3 is built from 14 residues. Germline V CDR1 and CDR2: SGHRS, YFSETQ. CDR3 nucleotide sequence: TGCGCCAGCAGCTCCCCTCGAGGGAACACTGAAGCTTTCTTT. Its translation: CASSSPRGNTEAFF. Full variable domain (remainder filled in from reference TRBV5-1 and TRBJ1-1): KAGVTQTPRYLIKTRGQQVTLSCSPISGHRSVSWYQQTPGQGLQFLFEYFSETQRNKGNFPGRFSGRQFSNSRSEMNVSTLELGDSALYLCASSSPRGNTEAFFGQGTRLTVV.

V is TRBV30 and J is TRBJ2-4; 8 bases fit TRBD1. Trimming at V came to 2 bases and at J to 0 bases, leaving 6 bases not matched to a gene. Germline V gene data show CDR1 as GTSNPN and CDR2 as SVGIG (reference sequence). This CDR3 is 16 amino acids long. The CDR3 DNA reads as TGTGCCTGGAGTCCCAGGACAGGGTTAGCCAAAAACATTCAGTACTTC. Its protein is CAWSPRTGLAKNIQYF.

The chain joins TRBV29-1 to TRBJ1-1, with D maybe TRBD1 (5 bases). Trimming pared 7 bases from V and 4 bases from J, leaving 16 bases between. Germline lookup yields CDR1 SQVTM and CDR2 ANQGSEA. This CDR3 is built from 13 residues. CDR3 protein: CSGQTATGTEAFF. The CDR3 region has the DNA TGCAGCGGACAGACGGCCACGGGCACTGAAGCTTTCTTT.

CDR3 sequence (DNA): TGTGCTAGTGACACAGGGGCAGATACGCAGTATTTT. Its protein product is CASDTGADTQYF. The chain employs TRBV12-5 and TRBJ2-3; 7 nucleotides align to TRBD1. This CDR3 contains 12 residues. Germline values: CDR1 LGHNT, CDR2 FRNRAP. The V gene end was trimmed by 7 bases and the J gene end by 4 bases; junction bases not matched to a gene: 2.

This clone appeared once. The V call is TRBV18, the J call TRBJ1-2; 9 positions match TRBD1. The CDR3 runs 15 residues. V was pared by 5 bases and J by 4 bases, with 8 bases of the junction left unmatched. The germline gives CDR1 KGHSH, CDR2 LQKENI. The CDR3 region is CASSSTGGVGYGYTF. The DNA for the CDR3 is TGTGCCAGCTCATCGACAGGGGGAGTAGGCTATGGCTACACCTTC.

The CDR3 sequence: CASRLAMGSYNIGDYGYTF. The CDR3 region has the DNA TGTGCAAGTCGCTTAGCGATGGGCAGCTACAATATCGGTGACTATGGCTACACCTTC. The chain carries TRBV12-2 and TRBJ1-2; the table's D call, TRBD1, was not checked against the DNA. TRBV12-2 is deemed a pseudogene. The CDR3 has 19 residues.

The V gene is TRBV5-1, the J gene TRBJ1-1; TRBD1 matches at 8 bases. J was trimmed by 1 base and V by 4 bases; bases with no gene match: 3. CDR1 and CDR2 from the germline V gene are SGHRS and YFSETQ. The CDR3 is 14 amino acids. CDR3 region: CASSGGQENTEAFF. The CDR3 DNA reads TGCGCCAGCAGCGGGGGACAGGAGAACACTGAAGCTTTCTTT.

This clone was counted only a few times. CDR3 sequence (DNA): TGCGCCAGCAGCCTCCTCGGGGGTGTCATAGGGAACACTGAAGCTTTCTTT. Encoded protein: CASSLLGGVIGNTEAFF. The V and J genes are TRBV5-1 and TRBJ1-1, with TRBD1 as a possible D gene (5 bases). This CDR3 region has 17 residues. Germline CDR1 is SGHRS and CDR2 is YFSETQ. The V and J ends lost 4 bases and 1 base respectively, with 20 bases between them. Supplemented by reference TRBV5-1 and TRBJ1-1, the full variable domain reads KAGVTQTPRYLIKTRGQQVTLSCSPISGHRSVSWYQQTPGQGLQFLFEYFSETQRNKGNFPGRFSGRQFSNSRSEMNVSTLELGDSALYLCASSLLGGVIGNTEAFFGQGTRLTVV.

The CDR3 region is CASSFDGTAIYEQYF. DNA of the CDR3: TGTGCCAGCAGCTTCGATGGGACAGCCATCTACGAGCAGTACTTC. The V gene is TRBV5-5, the J gene TRBJ2-7; 7 bases are shared with TRBD1. The CDR3 is made up of 15 amino acids. Germline trimming cut 2 bases from V and 3 bases from J; bases unmatched to any gene: 8. Germline values: CDR1 SGHKS, CDR2 YYEKEE (reference sequence).

The chain has TRBV18 and TRBJ1-1; D gene unclear. V was cut by 5 bases and J by 1 base, with 5 bases left in between. Per the germline V gene, CDR1 is KGHSH and CDR2 is LQKENI. CDR3 length: 12 residues. CDR3 loop: CASSIRNTEAFF. The CDR3 coding sequence is TGTGCCAGCTCAATCAGGAACACTGAAGCTTTCTTT.

CDR3 region: CASRGATGKNTEAFF. The CDR3 DNA follows: TGTGCCAGCAGGGGGGCGACAGGGAAGAACACTGAAGCTTTCTTT. The chain joins TRBV2 to TRBJ1-1; 7 bases agree with TRBD1. This CDR3 comprises 15 residues. With V trimmed by 6 bases and J by 1 base, 8 bases remained unmatched. The germline V gene encodes CDR1 SNHLY and CDR2 FYNNEI.

This clone was seen a handful of times. The rearrangement links TRBV6-6 to TRBJ1-1; the D gene is possibly TRBD1 (6 bases). Germline V lookup: CDR1 MNHNY, CDR2 SVGAGI (reference sequence). CDR3 size: 12 residues. V was cut by 10 bases and J by 11 bases, with 20 bases left in between. CDR3 sequence reads: CATTFQGRTAFF. The CDR3 region has the DNA TGTGCCACAACCTTTCAGGGGAGAACGGCTTTCTTT.

This clone was observed a handful of times. This chain links TRBV7-2 with TRBJ1-3; 9 bases are a match to TRBD1. The CDR3 contains 15 residues. Germline lookup yields CDR1 SGHTA and CDR2 FQGNSA. After removal of 4 bases from V and 3 bases from J, the junction contained 4 bases not matched to a gene. The CDR3 reads CASSSVTGGGNTIYF. The CDR3 DNA follows: TGTGCCAGCAGCTCAGTGACAGGGGGTGGAAACACCATATATTTT.